The rows below give T cell receptor beta chains drawn from one sample of a study of blood T cells in healthy people across ages. From the 5' RACE reads, TCRdb called clonotypes with MiXCR, one entry per CDR3 protein. Here the sample spans about 1.6 million distinct CDR3 sequences, about 35% being singletons. Sequenced sample: blood. These TCRs come from a woman aged 30 to 39 in good health. The CDR3 runs from the conserved cysteine through the conserved F or W. A D gene is named only where the DNA matches it firmly. For some rows the clone size is stated as once, few or many, or as a class when expanded; others skip it.

abundance: -
len: 13
v_gene: TRBV28
j_gene: TRBJ1-2
d_gene: -
CDR3aa: CASSTGRVGGYTF
CDR3nt: TGTGCCAGCAGTACAGGGAGAGTGGGGGGCTACACCTTC

abundance: -
len: 16
v_gene: TRBV7-9
j_gene: TRBJ2-1
d_gene: -
CDR3aa: CASSPFGGAGMDEQFF
CDR3nt: TGTGCCAGCAGCCCTTTTGGGGGGGCCGGGATGGATGAGCAGTTCTTC

abundance: -
len: 14
v_gene: TRBV5-1
j_gene: TRBJ1-1
d_gene: -
CDR3aa: CASTSSGGITEAFF
CDR3nt: TGCGCCAGCACCTCCTCAGGAGGGATCACTGAAGCTTTCTTT

abundance: -
len: 13
v_gene: TRBV4-1
j_gene: TRBJ2-1
d_gene: -
CDR3aa: CASSQEGLGVQFF
CDR3nt: TGCGCCAGCAGCCAAGAGGGATTGGGAGTTCAGTTCTTC

abundance: -
len: 16
v_gene: TRBV20-1
j_gene: TRBJ2-2
d_gene: -
CDR3aa: CSARDPLRSNTGELFF
CDR3nt: TGCAGTGCTAGAGATCCTTTACGAAGTAACACCGGGGAGCTGTTTTTT

abundance: -
len: 15
v_gene: TRBV7-9
j_gene: TRBJ2-1
d_gene: -
CDR3aa: CAGSLVLVGSDEQFF
CDR3nt: TGTGCCGGCAGCTTAGTACTAGTGGGCTCGGATGAGCAGTTCTTC

abundance: -
len: 14
v_gene: TRBV28
j_gene: TRBJ2-5
d_gene: -
CDR3aa: CASRSGTRQETQYF
CDR3nt: TGTGCCAGCAGGTCCGGGACGAGACAAGAGACCCAGTACTTC

abundance: few
len: 14
v_gene: TRBV5-6
j_gene: TRBJ2-5
d_gene: -
CDR3aa: CASSLEHKAKTQYF
CDR3nt: TGTGCCAGCAGCTTGGAACATAAGGCGAAGACCCAGTACTTC

abundance: few
len: 14
v_gene: TRBV9
j_gene: TRBJ2-7
d_gene: TRBD1
CDR3aa: CASSADRGRYEQYF
CDR3nt: TGTGCCAGCAGCGCGGACAGGGGAAGATACGAGCAGTACTTC

abundance: few
len: 16
v_gene: TRBV28
j_gene: TRBJ2-1
d_gene: TRBD2
CDR3aa: CASSVLAGGPYNGQFF
CDR3nt: TGTGCCAGCAGTGTACTAGCGGGAGGACCCTACAATGGGCAGTTCTTC

abundance: -
len: 15
v_gene: TRBV7-3
j_gene: TRBJ1-1
d_gene: -
CDR3aa: CASSLRVAANTEAFF
CDR3nt: TGTGCCAGCAGCTTAAGGGTGGCGGCAAACACTGAAGCTTTCTTT

abundance: -
len: 15
v_gene: TRBV5-1
j_gene: TRBJ2-1
d_gene: -
CDR3aa: CASSFGPQTTGEQFF
CDR3nt: TGCGCCAGCAGCTTCGGACCTCAAACAACCGGTGAGCAGTTCTTC

abundance: few
len: 15
v_gene: TRBV6-5
j_gene: TRBJ2-1
d_gene: -
CDR3aa: CASSYYEGSYNEQFF
CDR3nt: TGTGCCAGCAGTTACTATGAGGGCTCCTACAATGAGCAGTTCTTC

abundance: few
len: 17
v_gene: TRBV27
j_gene: TRBJ2-1
d_gene: -
CDR3aa: CASSVARGSRAYNEQFF
CDR3nt: TGTGCCAGCAGCGTAGCCCGGGGCAGCCGGGCCTACAATGAGCAGTTCTTC

abundance: once
len: 14
v_gene: TRBV2
j_gene: TRBJ2-4
d_gene: -
CDR3aa: CASSEQRAKNIQYF
CDR3nt: TGTGCCAGCAGTGAACAGCGAGCCAAAAACATTCAGTACTTC

abundance: -
len: 12
v_gene: TRBV18
j_gene: TRBJ2-7
d_gene: -
CDR3aa: CACRIGGYEQYF
CDR3nt: TGTGCCTGCCGAATAGGGGGCTACGAGCAGTACTTC

abundance: -
len: 19
v_gene: TRBV13
j_gene: TRBJ2-3
d_gene: TRBD1
CDR3aa: CASSFPGQGARLGTDTQYF
CDR3nt: TGTGCCAGCAGCTTTCCGGGACAGGGGGCCCGTCTGGGCACAGATACGCAGTATTTT

abundance: -
len: 17
v_gene: TRBV3-1
j_gene: TRBJ2-5
d_gene: -
CDR3aa: CASSHPPRGASGETQYF
CDR3nt: TGTGCCAGCAGCCATCCTCCTAGGGGGGCCTCGGGAGAGACCCAGTACTTC

abundance: -
len: 17
v_gene: TRBV7-2
j_gene: TRBJ2-3
d_gene: TRBD1
CDR3aa: CASSYHTRTGVIDTQYF
CDR3nt: TGTGCCAGCAGCTATCATACCAGGACAGGGGTTATAGATACGCAGTATTTT

abundance: few
len: 12
v_gene: TRBV28
j_gene: TRBJ2-1
d_gene: TRBD2
CDR3aa: CASRVAGSEQFF
CDR3nt: TGTGCCAGCAGGGTAGCGGGATCTGAGCAGTTCTTC

abundance: few
len: 15
v_gene: TRBV27
j_gene: TRBJ1-4
d_gene: -
CDR3aa: CASSLFGPPNEKLFF
CDR3nt: TGTGCCAGCAGTTTATTTGGACCGCCTAATGAAAAACTGTTTTTT

abundance: -
len: 17
v_gene: TRBV2
j_gene: TRBJ2-1
d_gene: TRBD2
CDR3aa: CAREGLAAPFSYNEQFF
CDR3nt: TGTGCCAGAGAGGGACTAGCGGCCCCCTTCTCCTACAATGAGCAGTTCTTC

abundance: -
len: 15
v_gene: TRBV29-1
j_gene: TRBJ1-1
d_gene: -
CDR3aa: CSVDDPNLMNTEAFF
CDR3nt: TGCAGCGTTGACGACCCGAATTTGATGAACACTGAAGCTTTCTTT

abundance: once
len: 16
v_gene: TRBV5-1
j_gene: TRBJ2-3
d_gene: -
CDR3aa: CASSLPPVQGTNTQYF
CDR3nt: TGCGCCAGCAGCTTACCCCCGGTACAGGGCACAAATACGCAGTATTTT

abundance: few
len: 16
v_gene: TRBV27
j_gene: TRBJ2-2
d_gene: -
CDR3aa: CASSLSTALNTGELFF
CDR3nt: TGTGCCAGCAGTTTATCAACAGCCTTGAACACCGGGGAGCTGTTTTTT

abundance: -
len: 15
v_gene: TRBV11-2
j_gene: TRBJ1-1
d_gene: -
CDR3aa: CASSLGGGTATEAFF
CDR3nt: TGTGCCAGCAGCTTAGGGGGGGGCACGGCCACTGAAGCTTTCTTT

abundance: few
len: 13
v_gene: TRBV6-4
j_gene: TRBJ1-2
d_gene: -
CDR3aa: CASSDGDNYGYTF
CDR3nt: TGTGCCAGCAGTGACGGGGATAACTATGGCTACACCTTC

abundance: -
len: 14
v_gene: TRBV4-1
j_gene: TRBJ2-3
d_gene: TRBD2
CDR3aa: CASSPGGPADTQYF
CDR3nt: TGCGCCAGCAGCCCGGGGGGGCCCGCAGATACGCAGTATTTT

abundance: -
len: 15
v_gene: TRBV12-3/TRBV12-4
j_gene: TRBJ2-5
d_gene: TRBD1
CDR3aa: CASRPGQGYQETQYF
CDR3nt: TGTGCCAGCAGGCCGGGACAGGGGTACCAAGAGACCCAGTACTTC

abundance: -
len: 14
v_gene: TRBV7-7
j_gene: TRBJ2-1
d_gene: -
CDR3aa: CASSPLGESNEQFF
CDR3nt: TGTGCCAGCAGCCCCCTTGGGGAAAGCAATGAGCAGTTCTTC

abundance: -
len: 19
v_gene: TRBV11-2
j_gene: TRBJ2-3
d_gene: TRBD2
CDR3aa: CASSSNPGVIAGSTDTQYF
CDR3nt: TGTGCCAGCAGCTCCAACCCGGGGGTGATAGCGGGGAGCACAGATACGCAGTATTTT

abundance: -
len: 18
v_gene: TRBV20-1
j_gene: TRBJ1-1
d_gene: -
CDR3aa: CSARGFGGAVGPNTEAFF
CDR3nt: TGCAGTGCTAGAGGGTTTGGGGGGGCTGTGGGACCTAACACTGAAGCTTTCTTT

abundance: -
len: 16
v_gene: TRBV7-6
j_gene: TRBJ2-2
d_gene: TRBD1
CDR3aa: CASSLADRGYTGELFF
CDR3nt: TGTGCCAGCAGCTTAGCCGACAGGGGATACACCGGGGAGCTGTTTTTT

abundance: -
len: 15
v_gene: TRBV27
j_gene: TRBJ1-3
d_gene: -
CDR3aa: CANSFSGGIGNTIYF
CDR3nt: TGTGCCAACAGTTTCTCCGGCGGTATTGGAAACACCATATATTTT

abundance: few
len: 16
v_gene: TRBV5-1
j_gene: TRBJ2-7
d_gene: TRBD1
CDR3aa: CACSKGQGKLLPEQYF
CDR3nt: TGCGCCTGCAGCAAAGGACAGGGGAAACTTCTTCCCGAGCAGTACTTC

abundance: -
len: 15
v_gene: TRBV20-1
j_gene: TRBJ1-4
d_gene: -
CDR3aa: CSAPLAGATNEKLFF
CDR3nt: TGCAGTGCTCCTCTGGCAGGGGCAACTAATGAAAAACTGTTTTTT

abundance: -
len: 13
v_gene: TRBV27
j_gene: TRBJ2-3
d_gene: -
CDR3aa: CASRITFADTQYF
CDR3nt: TGTGCCAGCAGGATAACATTTGCAGATACGCAGTATTTT

abundance: many
len: 14
v_gene: TRBV29-1
j_gene: TRBJ1-2
d_gene: TRBD1
CDR3aa: CSVEDRGQGDGYTF
CDR3nt: TGCAGCGTTGAAGATCGGGGACAGGGTGATGGCTACACCTTC

abundance: -
len: 14
v_gene: TRBV3-1
j_gene: TRBJ2-5
d_gene: -
CDR3aa: CASSPTGWEETQYF
CDR3nt: TGTGCCAGCAGCCCGACAGGTTGGGAGGAGACCCAGTACTTC

abundance: -
len: 15
v_gene: TRBV7-2
j_gene: TRBJ2-1
d_gene: TRBD2
CDR3aa: CASYVGRSSYNEQFF
CDR3nt: TGTGCCAGCTACGTCGGGAGGAGCTCCTACAATGAGCAGTTCTTC

abundance: -
len: 14
v_gene: TRBV29-1
j_gene: TRBJ1-1
d_gene: TRBD1
CDR3aa: CSATLGQRYTEAFF
CDR3nt: TGCAGCGCCACGCTGGGACAGCGATACACTGAAGCTTTCTTT

abundance: -
len: 16
v_gene: TRBV7-8
j_gene: TRBJ2-1
d_gene: -
CDR3aa: CASSLVVEGTDNEQFF
CDR3nt: TGTGCCAGCAGCTTAGTAGTTGAGGGAACCGACAATGAGCAGTTCTTC

abundance: once
len: 17
v_gene: TRBV4-2
j_gene: TRBJ2-3
d_gene: TRBD2
CDR3aa: CASSQDFGSGAADTQYF
CDR3nt: TGTGCCAGCAGCCAAGATTTTGGTAGCGGGGCCGCAGATACGCAGTATTTT

abundance: few
len: 18
v_gene: TRBV7-9
j_gene: TRBJ2-3
d_gene: TRBD1
CDR3aa: CASSVGTGNHPSTDTQYF
CDR3nt: TGTGCCAGCAGCGTGGGGACAGGAAACCACCCTAGCACAGATACGCAGTATTTT

abundance: many
len: 13
v_gene: TRBV29-1
j_gene: TRBJ2-3
d_gene: -
CDR3aa: CSVVTGGTDTQYF
CDR3nt: TGCAGCGTTGTGACGGGAGGCACAGATACGCAGTATTTT

abundance: -
len: 17
v_gene: TRBV7-9
j_gene: TRBJ2-7
d_gene: TRBD2
CDR3aa: CASSPGLAGSLAYEQYF
CDR3nt: TGTGCCAGCAGCCCGGGACTAGCGGGATCGCTAGCCTACGAGCAGTACTTC

abundance: -
len: 17
v_gene: TRBV4-1
j_gene: TRBJ2-2
d_gene: -
CDR3aa: CASSPRAEGANTGELFF
CDR3nt: TGCGCCAGCAGCCCAAGGGCTGAAGGGGCGAACACCGGGGAGCTGTTTTTT

abundance: -
len: 12
v_gene: TRBV5-1
j_gene: TRBJ1-2
d_gene: -
CDR3aa: CASSTDNYGYTF
CDR3nt: TGCGCCAGCTCAACGGACAACTATGGCTACACCTTC

abundance: -
len: 16
v_gene: TRBV2
j_gene: TRBJ2-3
d_gene: TRBD2
CDR3aa: CASSEVASGDTDTQYF
CDR3nt: TGTGCCAGCAGTGAAGTGGCTAGCGGAGACACAGATACGCAGTATTTT

abundance: -
len: 15
v_gene: TRBV7-2
j_gene: TRBJ1-1
d_gene: -
CDR3aa: CASSETPGEGTEAFF
CDR3nt: TGTGCCAGCAGCGAGACGCCAGGGGAGGGCACTGAAGCTTTCTTT

abundance: -
len: 14
v_gene: TRBV3-1
j_gene: TRBJ1-1
d_gene: -
CDR3aa: CASSYDRPNTEAFF
CDR3nt: TGTGCCAGCAGCTACGACAGACCGAACACTGAAGCTTTCTTT

abundance: few
len: 14
v_gene: TRBV7-9
j_gene: TRBJ2-5
d_gene: -
CDR3aa: CASTQSHLGGTQYF
CDR3nt: TGTGCCAGCACCCAGTCTCATTTAGGCGGGACCCAGTACTTC

abundance: -
len: 17
v_gene: TRBV9
j_gene: TRBJ2-7
d_gene: -
CDR3aa: CASSPQFTGPGGYEQYF
CDR3nt: TGTGCCAGCAGCCCTCAATTCACAGGCCCTGGAGGCTACGAGCAGTACTTC

abundance: few
len: 17
v_gene: TRBV24-1
j_gene: TRBJ2-1
d_gene: -
CDR3aa: CATSDLPGTTLRNEQFF
CDR3nt: TGTGCCACCAGTGATTTGCCTGGGACAACCCTACGTAATGAGCAGTTCTTC

abundance: few
len: 16
v_gene: TRBV12-3/TRBV12-4
j_gene: TRBJ2-6
d_gene: -
CDR3aa: CASTPGSSPGANVLTF
CDR3nt: TGTGCCAGCACCCCTGGAAGTAGTCCTGGGGCCAACGTCCTGACTTTC

abundance: -
len: 16
v_gene: TRBV7-9
j_gene: TRBJ1-2
d_gene: -
CDR3aa: CASSLEGRSTVYGYTF
CDR3nt: TGTGCCAGCAGCTTAGAGGGGAGGTCTACAGTCTATGGCTACACCTTC

abundance: -
len: 18
v_gene: TRBV29-1
j_gene: TRBJ2-5
d_gene: -
CDR3aa: CSAARLAGQGGRQETQYF
CDR3nt: TGCAGCGCTGCCCGACTAGCGGGACAGGGGGGACGACAAGAGACCCAGTACTTC